This T cell receptor beta chain was captured in a study of T-cell reconstitution after alpha-beta-depleted transplantation in children. Study-wide findings and caveats: About two months after transplant, alpha-beta T cells reportedly came from several hundred expanded graft clones. Surviving thymic progenitors and recipient T cells were the source of high TCRbeta diversity at day 60 in some patients. Fresh T-cell production supplied most of the T-cell counts and diversity seen one year after transplant.

This clonotype was detected many times. Its antigen is not identified. Preparation of the TCRbeta library involved a method that used unique molecular identifiers. TCRdb redid the calling of the PCR reads with MiXCR, one entry per CDR3 protein. The sample carries about 300,000 distinct CDR3 sequences, roughly 9.1% recorded once. This clonotype originated in a boy under two years old with acute myeloid leukemia, due to receive a stem cell transplant. Sequenced material: PBMCs, taken before TCRalphabeta/CD19-depleted stem cell transplant.

CDR3 in DNA: TGTGCCAGTAGTATAGAAGACTACCTCTACAATGAGCAGTTCTTC. Its protein product is CASSIEDYLYNEQFF. V usage is TRBV19 and J usage is TRBJ2-1; D might be TRBD2 (5 bases). In germline, CDR1 is LNHDA, CDR2 SQIVND (reference sequence). CDR3 length: 15 amino acids. Trimming removed 0 bases from V and 3 bases from J, with 9 bases in between.